The clone carrying this T cell receptor (beta chain) was picked up a small number of times. The assay was immunoSEQ multiplex PCR, and TCRdb's table has in-frame clones only and misses some. The table has 200,000 to 250,000 clones, approximately 90% seen once. The record originates from a study of blood T cell repertoires in COVID-19. Participant reports of clinical history set cohort assignment. J lost 6 bases, V lost 4 bases, and 13 bases had no gene match. Germline V gene data show CDR1 as SGHRS and CDR2 as YFSETQ. CDR3 length: 17 amino acids. The clonotype comes from a woman aged 30 to 39 who had recovered from COVID-19. Material: PBMCs or T cells enriched from blood (not recorded which). V and J are TRBV5-1 and TRBJ1-2, with 12 bases that match TRBD1. The CDR3 loop reads CASSAGGGQGASDGYTF. The CDR3 DNA follows: TGCGCCAGCAGCGCTGGAGGGGGACAGGGGGCGTCGGATGGCTACACCTTC.